Sequencing of this T cell receptor (beta chain) was carried out in a study of cytomegalovirus exposure and HLA in healthy donors. Study-wide results and caveats: Highly shared sequence variants in one cluster were likely a sequencing artifact.

Comment on this clone: Its specificity is not known.

CDR3 length: 15 amino acids. Deletions cut 4 bases from V and 1 base from J, with 11 bases between. Looked up from germline, CDR1 is SGHDN and CDR2 is FVKESK. PCR was performed using 60 Vbeta and 13 Jbeta primers. Sequencing was performed with immunoSEQ multiplex PCR; in TCRdb, only in-frame clones are kept and a portion is missing. The repertoire holds some 100,000 clones, with approximately 76% as singletons. This receptor was obtained from a woman in her forties or fifties in good health and CMV-seropositive. The V call is TRBV14, the J call TRBJ1-5, with D unclear. The sequenced sample was PBMCs. CDR3 protein: CASSPLTGSNQPQHF. CDR3 sequence (DNA): TGTGCCAGCAGCCCCTTAACGGGGAGCAATCAGCCCCAGCATTTT.